Listed below are T cell receptor beta chains from one sample, sequenced in a study of blood T cell repertoires in COVID-19. TCRdb's table, derived via immunoSEQ multiplex PCR, lists solely in-frame clones and lacks some. Among 100,000 or so clones, around 83% were seen once, and the ten largest hold about 2%. The sample was peripheral blood. These receptors were taken from a man in his 70s with active or convalescent COVID-19. Both conserved end residues are part of each CDR3. Each record gives: D gene, J gene, CDR3 length, V gene, clone size, CDR3 DNA, CDR3 protein. The D gene is left open where the match is weak. Clone size is given for some rows only: seen once, a few or many times, or a class if the clone is expanded.

>TRBD2|TRBJ2-3|15|TRBV6-2/TRBV6-3|.
TGTGCCAGCAGCTGGGGACTAGCGGGGACCGATACGCAGTATTTT
CASSWGLAGTDTQYF
>.|TRBJ2-7|12|TRBV5-6|.
TGTGCCAGCAGCTTGGCCTGGGCGGAGCAGTACTTC
CASSLAWAEQYF
>.|TRBJ1-1|14|TRBV3-1/TRBV3-2|.
TGTGCCAGCAGCCAAGAGGGGGGGCGGACTGAAGCTTTCTTT
CASSQEGGRTEAFF
>.|TRBJ2-3|13|TRBV6-5|.
TGTGCCAGCAGGAGGGATTCCACAGATACGCAGTATTTT
CASRRDSTDTQYF
>.|TRBJ2-1|15|TRBV19|.
TGTGCCAGTAGTATGAGGGGGAGCTCCTACAATGAGCAGTTCTTC
CASSMRGSSYNEQFF
>TRBD2|TRBJ2-5|15|TRBV11-2|.
TGTGCCAGCAGCTTAGACGGGGGGTGGCAAGAGACCCAGTACTTC
CASSLDGGWQETQYF
>.|TRBJ2-6|15|TRBV19|.
TGTGCCAGTACCTCTAACAGGGCTGGGGCCAACGTCCTGACTTTC
CASTSNRAGANVLTF
>TRBD1|TRBJ2-7|14|TRBV4-3|.
TGCGCCAGCAGCCAAGGGACAGGGAGGTACGAGCAGTACTTC
CASSQGTGRYEQYF
>.|TRBJ2-1|15|TRBV7-2|.
TGTGCCAGCAGCTTATATCCTAGCCGGGGCAATGAGCAGTTCTTC
CASSLYPSRGNEQFF
>TRBD2|TRBJ2-3|17|TRBV6-2/TRBV6-3|once
TGTGCCAGCAGTTACGGTCCTAGCGGGGGGCCGGGGGATACGCAGTATTTT
CASSYGPSGGPGDTQYF
>.|TRBJ2-3|15|TRBV7-3|.
TGTGCCAGCAGCCCCGACGGCCGACACACAGATACGCAGTATTTT
CASSPDGRHTDTQYF
>TRBD1|TRBJ1-2|19|TRBV6-2/TRBV6-3|.
TGTGCCAGCAGTTTCTCCCGCGACAGGGGGCTTCACGTCGGCTATGGCTACACCTTC
CASSFSRDRGLHVGYGYTF
>TRBD1|TRBJ2-7|12|TRBV29-1|.
TGCAGCGTTGAGGACAGGGTGAACGAGCAGTACTTC
CSVEDRVNEQYF
>.|TRBJ1-6|16|TRBV7-8|.
TGTGCCAGCAGCTTTGCAGGCCCAAATCGAGAATCACCCCTCCACTTT
CASSFAGPNRESPLHF
>.|TRBJ2-7|15|TRBV15|.
TGTGCCACCAGCATAGGGGGGGCCATCTCCTACGAGCAGTACTTC
CATSIGGAISYEQYF
>.|TRBJ2-5|13|TRBV2|.
TGTGCCAGCAGTTTCTTGGGCCTTGAGACCCAGTACTTC
CASSFLGLETQYF
>.|TRBJ2-5|15|TRBV5-1|.
TGCGCCAGCAGCCCCGCCGCGACAGGAAAAGAGACCCAGTACTTC
CASSPAATGKETQYF
>TRBD2|TRBJ2-7|19|TRBV3-1/TRBV3-2|.
TGTGCCAGCAGCCCCGGGACTAGCGGGGGGCAGGATGAGTCCTACGAGCAGTACTTC
CASSPGTSGGQDESYEQYF
>.|TRBJ1-2|14|TRBV18|.
TGTGCCAGCTCACCACCAAACAGAAACTATGGCTACACCTTC
CASSPPNRNYGYTF
>.|TRBJ1-1|14|TRBV6-1|.
TGTGCCAGCAGTGAGAATAGCGTGAACACTGAAGCTTTCTTT
CASSENSVNTEAFF
>.|TRBJ2-1|11|TRBV25-1|once
TGTGCCAGCAGTCTAGCCCTTGAGCAGTTCTTC
CASSLALEQFF
>TRBD1|TRBJ1-1|15|TRBV19|.
TGTGCCAGTAGTCTTGGGACAGGGGTGAACACTGAAGCTTTCTTT
CASSLGTGVNTEAFF
>TRBD1|TRBJ2-5|17|TRBV2|many
TGTGCCAGCAGTCTTATACCCCCAGGGGGCTCTCAAGAGACCCAGTACTTC
CASSLIPPGGSQETQYF
>TRBD2|TRBJ2-3|17|TRBV5-1|.
TGCGCCAGCAGCCAGGGCCGACTAGCGGGGCTCACAGATACGCAGTATTTT
CASSQGRLAGLTDTQYF
>TRBD2|TRBJ2-3|15|TRBV28|.
TGTGCCAGCACCGGGGGGGCCGCCGCCCAAGATACGCAGTATTTT
CASTGGAAAQDTQYF
>TRBD1|TRBJ1-1|15|TRBV19|.
TGTGCCAGTAGTCTAGGACAGGGCGGGAACACTGAAGCTTTCTTT
CASSLGQGGNTEAFF
>.|TRBJ2-6|16|TRBV28|once
TGTGCCAGTGGCAGGGGCGCAATAACTGGGGCCAACGTCCTGACTTTC
CASGRGAITGANVLTF
>.|TRBJ2-3|16|TRBV3-1/TRBV3-2|.
TGTGCCAGCAGCCCGAATCGCGGCTCCTTCACAGATACGCAGTATTTT
CASSPNRGSFTDTQYF
>.|TRBJ1-6|15|TRBV5-8|.
TGTGCCAGCAGCTTAGAAGGACAGCCTAATTCACCCCTCCACTTT
CASSLEGQPNSPLHF
>.|TRBJ2-2|13|TRBV2|.
TGTGCCAGCAAAGAAGGGGCCATCGGGGAGCTGTTTTTT
CASKEGAIGELFF
>TRBD2|TRBJ2-2|15|TRBV28|.
TGTGCCAGCAAGTGGTGGCTAGCGGGGGCCGGGGAGCTGTTTTTT
CASKWWLAGAGELFF
>.|TRBJ1-1|13|TRBV2|.
TGTGCCAGCAGGGTGGAGGGCGAGCTGGAAGCTTTCTTT
CASRVEGELEAFF
>TRBD1|TRBJ2-2|15|TRBV28|.
TGTGCCAGCAGCCTGACAGGGGCGGGCACCGGGGAGCTGTTTTTT
CASSLTGAGTGELFF
>TRBD1|TRBJ1-2|16|TRBV9|.
TGTGCCAGCAGCGCCCGCGGACAGGGCGCGGACTATGGCTACACCTTC
CASSARGQGADYGYTF
>.|TRBJ1-2|13|TRBV3-1/TRBV3-2|.
TGTGCCAGCAGCCACGGGGGTGCTATGATCTACACCTTC
CASSHGGAMIYTF
>TRBD2|TRBJ2-5|16|TRBV11-2|.
TGTGCCAGCAGCTTAGGGGTCGGCGGGGGACAAGAGACCCAGTACTTC
CASSLGVGGGQETQYF
>TRBD1|TRBJ2-1|14|TRBV5-6|once
TGTGCCAGCAGCTTGTTGGACAGGGTACAGGAGCAGTTCTTC
CASSLLDRVQEQFF
>.|TRBJ2-2|14|TRBV18|few
TGTGCCAGCTCATCTGGACAGAACACCGGGGAGCTGTTTTTT
CASSSGQNTGELFF
>TRBD2|TRBJ2-2|15|TRBV6-5|.
TGTGCCAGCAGTCGCGGGGGGGCCGGGACCGGGGAGCTGTTTTTT
CASSRGGAGTGELFF
>.|TRBJ1-1|14|TRBV10-3|once
TGTGCCATCAGCGTCGGGCAGGGGAACACTGAAGCTTTCTTT
CAISVGQGNTEAFF
>.|TRBJ1-1|14|TRBV25-1|.
TGTGCCAGCAGTGATTCCCAGGGGAACACTGAAGCTTTCTTT
CASSDSQGNTEAFF